This T cell receptor (beta chain) was captured in a study of blood T cell repertoires in COVID-19. At the level of the study: In each case, the material was cDNA or gDNA derived from T cells, B-cell-depleted T cells, or PBMCs.

In the study's own analysis: How many nucleated cells were present was estimated from reference gene primer amplification. The protocol was immunoSEQ multiplex PCR, while the TCRdb copy is restricted to in-frame clones and leaves out a portion. V and J calls and clone size are copied from that table; D and trimming were computed from the DNA. The repertoire has about 300,000 clones, around 88% of them found once; the top ten carry 6.9%. The germline gives CDR1 SGHRS, CDR2 YFSETQ. The CDR3 contains 16 residues. Between the trimmed V and J ends, which lost 4 bases and 0 bases, there was a span of 14 bases.

The specimen was peripheral blood. The chain links TRBV5-1 to TRBJ1-3; a possible D gene is TRBD1 (5 bases). This clonotype originated in a woman younger than 45 who had recovered from COVID-19. Written as DNA, the CDR3 is TGCGCCAGCAGCCCCGCAGACAGTCTCTCTGGAAACACCATATATTTT. Amino acid sequence: CASSPADSLSGNTIYF.